This TCR beta chain originates from a study of monozygotic twins with inflammatory bowel disease (dated by TCRdb to about 2019). For context, the study as a whole: The complete study included roughly 30 monozygotic twin pairs: 19 IBD-discordant Danish pairs and nine German pairs, of which four were IBD-concordant and five were IBD-discordant. Disease-associated traits were sought mainly through comparisons between IBD patients and their genetically identical healthy co-twins within discordant pairs. Each individual had, on average, about 151 000 unique TCRalpha sequences and 181 000 unique TCRbeta sequences available for analysis.

Taken from cysteine to phenylalanine, the CDR3 has 16 residues. DNA was not recorded. CDR1 and CDR2, per the germline V gene (reference sequence), are SSHAT and FNYEAQ. Study-wide conclusions, independent of this receptor: The results gave no support for a single strong signal or clonotype linked to IBD. A decrease in TCRbeta repertoire diversity, as measured by inverse Simpson index, was observed in IBD patients compared with their healthy co-twins. Compared with healthy twins, IBD patients had fewer clonotypes in common with other individuals, a difference most pronounced in patients showing signs of disease activity. Background noise and inter-individual variability may have been introduced into the repertoires by the differing immunosuppressive treatments among patients. Repertoire similarity did not differ between concordant and discordant twins, possibly due to limited statistical power. Distinction between different T cell subtypes could not be achieved in the analysis.

From each donor, a roughly 2.7 ml peripheral blood sample was collected into PAXgene tubes and kept at -80 degrees C. Without any T cell sorting, total RNA was extracted from whole blood using the PAXgene blood miRNA kit on an automated QIAcube. Peripheral blood from monozygotic twin pairs concordant or discordant for inflammatory bowel disease was subjected to deep TCRalpha and TCRbeta repertoire profiling with unique molecular barcoding. Smoking habits were recorded for all twin pairs, with individuals classified as current, former or never smokers. Libraries were prepared through 5' RACE. The input for every TCR library was around 4,000 ng of total RNA. cDNA was synthesized with SMARTScribe reverse transcriptase in eight separate reactions per sample. During cDNA synthesis, unique molecular identifiers containing a 6-nucleotide sample barcode were introduced by template switching. Two nested PCRs of approximately 16 and 9 cycles amplified the TCRalpha and TCRbeta cDNA, and bead purification followed each PCR. Before amplification, cDNA was treated with uracil DNA-glycosylase and purified using the QIAquick PCR purification kit. The second PCR added Illumina TruSeq-compatible adapters along with sample-specific barcodes. Library quality and concentration were assessed using TapeStation and Qubit, and 4.5 to 5.5 ng of each library was pooled. Sequencing of pooled libraries was carried out on an Illumina HiSeq2500 single-index Rapid Run using 2 x 100 bp reads and custom sequencing primers. As for how the authors treated the data: MiGEC version 1.2.6 was used for UMI-based consensus assembly to correct PCR and sequencing errors. MiXCR version 2.1.1 was used to carry out V(D)J alignment, clonotype assembly and CDR3 extraction. To normalise gene usage, clonotype sharing and MAIT/NKT TCR abundance, the analysis used the top 1000, 10 000 and 20 000 clonotypes per sample. After downsampling to 27 000 UMIs, diversity was calculated as the inverse Simpson index using the vegan R package. Paired Mann-Whitney U tests were applied to discordant twin pairs, with Benjamini-Hochberg correction for multiple testing. TCRdb reprocessed the reads into one record per CDR3 protein sequence, lacking DNA. The V and J calls were not made by the authors but by TCRdb's processing. Per the sample table, the count is over 110,000 distinct CDR3 sequences. The biggest ten clones account for 2.4% of the sample.

With regard to this clonotype: Its antigen is unknown.

The sample consisted of blood. The rearrangement combines TRBV7-7 with TRBJ2-5. This receptor was taken from a human donor with ulcerative colitis or Crohn's disease, or a healthy co-twin of an affected twin (not recorded which). The CDR3 sequence is CASSLGASGFQETQYF.